The present T cell receptor (beta chain) was sequenced within a study of graft-versus-host responses after intestinal transplantation. The germline V gene has CDR1 MNHEY and CDR2 SMNVEV (reference sequence). This CDR3 is 11 amino acids long. V was shortened by 3 bases and J by 11 bases, with 10 bases between the two germline ends. The table came from immunoSEQ multiplex PCR; TCRdb's copy has only in-frame clones and leaves some out. The table shows over 100,000 clones, with approximately 95% occurring only once. As concerns this clone: Its antigen is as yet unknown.

The starting material was unstimulated CD8+ T cells sorted from spleen or lymph node cells, obtained before intestinal transplant. The TCR comes from a human donor who received an intestinal transplant. The chain carries TRBV27 and TRBJ2-5, with D unresolved. The CDR3 reads CASSFEQEQYF. CDR3 nucleotide sequence: TGTGCCAGCAGTTTCGAGCAGGAGCAGTACTTC.